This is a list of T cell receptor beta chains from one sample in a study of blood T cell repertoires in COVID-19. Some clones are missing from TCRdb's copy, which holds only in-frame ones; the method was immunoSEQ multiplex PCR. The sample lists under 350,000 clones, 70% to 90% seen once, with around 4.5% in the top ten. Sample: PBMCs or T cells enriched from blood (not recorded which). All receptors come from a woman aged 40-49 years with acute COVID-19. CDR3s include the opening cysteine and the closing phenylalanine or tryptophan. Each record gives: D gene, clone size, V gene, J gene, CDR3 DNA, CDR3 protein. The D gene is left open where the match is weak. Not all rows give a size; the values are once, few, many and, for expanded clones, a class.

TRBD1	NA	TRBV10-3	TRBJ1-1	TGTGCCGTCCACAGGGGGGTGAACACTGAAGCTTTCTTT	CAVHRGVNTEAFF
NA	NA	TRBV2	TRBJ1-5	TGTGCCAGCACATGGACAGATAATCAGCCCCAGCATTTT	CASTWTDNQPQHF
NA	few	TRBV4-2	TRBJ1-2	TGTGCCAGCAGCCAACCGGACAAAAACTATGGCTACACCTTC	CASSQPDKNYGYTF
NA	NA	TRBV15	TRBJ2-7	TGTGCCACCAGCACCGGGACAAATTCCTACGAGCAGTACTTC	CATSTGTNSYEQYF
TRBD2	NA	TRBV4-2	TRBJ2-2	TGTGCCAGCAGCCAAGGGCCTAGCGGGGTCGGGGGGGAGCTGTTTTTT	CASSQGPSGVGGELFF
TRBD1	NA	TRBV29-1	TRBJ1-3	TGCAGCGTTGAAATCGGACAGGTCGGCTCTGGAAACACCATATATTTT	CSVEIGQVGSGNTIYF
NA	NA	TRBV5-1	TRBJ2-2	TGCGCCAGCAGCTCGACGGGTGTTTCGAGCACCGGGGAGCTGTTTTTT	CASSSTGVSSTGELFF
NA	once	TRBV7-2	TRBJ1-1	TGTGCCAGCAGCTTTCGAGACAAGAACACTGAAGCTTTCTTT	CASSFRDKNTEAFF
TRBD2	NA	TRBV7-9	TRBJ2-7	TGTGCCAGCAGCACCCAGGCGGGAGAGATCTACGAGCAGTACTTC	CASSTQAGEIYEQYF
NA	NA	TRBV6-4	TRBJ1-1	TGTGCCAGCTCCCCGGGGACTGGGGGCACTGAAGCTTTCTTT	CASSPGTGGTEAFF
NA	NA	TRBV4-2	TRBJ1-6	TGTGCCAGCCAACGGACATCGAATAATTCACCCCTCCACTTT	CASQRTSNNSPLHF
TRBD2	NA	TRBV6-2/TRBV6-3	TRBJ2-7	TGTGCCAGCAGTAGGCCCCCGGGGGGTGAGCAGTACTTC	CASSRPPGGEQYF